This T cell receptor beta chain is from a study of blood T cell repertoires in COVID-19. Study information: Acute-phase and convalescent COVID-19 samples originated in the United States, Italy and Spain. T cells, B-cell-depleted T cells, or PBMCs supplied cDNA or gDNA.

Of note for this clone: The same CDR3 also results from other DNA sequences found in this sample.

Looked up from germline, CDR1 is LNHDA and CDR2 is SQIVND (reference sequence). The CDR3 runs 14 residues. Trimming cost V 1 base and J 0 bases, with 6 bases left between them. Source study methods: Nucleated cell number was recorded as an estimate derived from reference gene primer amplification. This table comes from immunoSEQ multiplex PCR, and its TCRdb copy is limited to in-frame clones, with some not included. V and J calls plus clone size are reproduced from that table; the DNA served to infer D and trimming. The repertoire holds 300,000 to 450,000 clones, over 65% seen once, with approximately 1% in the top ten.

The sequence was collected from a human donor with acute or convalescent COVID-19. The donor label of this sample is uncertain. The rearrangement joins TRBV19 to TRBJ1-1; D not resolved. The sequencing input was peripheral blood. The CDR3 bases are TGTGCCAGTAGTATAGGCCAGGTGAACACTGAAGCTTTCTTT. Protein product: CASSIGQVNTEAFF.